This T cell receptor (beta chain) was identified during a study of shared clonotypes between healthy human individuals. The V gene end was trimmed by 1 base and the J gene end by 9 bases; junction bases not matched to a gene: 7. This CDR3 spans 16 amino acids. Per germline, CDR1 SEHNR and CDR2 FQNEAQ (reference sequence). As concerns this clone: Its antigen remains unknown.

TCRdb's copy holds only in-frame clones and misses some; the assay was immunoSEQ multiplex PCR. The sample has about 2.3 million clones, approximately 93% seen once. Findings of the study overall: An effect of sequencing depth on clonotype sharing among donors was expected. Rarefaction exposed incomplete sorted-subset sequencing despite large depth. A handful of donors shared around 5.1% of their naive CD4 clonotypes.

The chain uses TRBV7-9 and TRBJ2-1, with 12 nucleotides matching TRBD2. The sample taken for sequencing was naive CD4+ T cells from PBMCs. The subset denotes: CD45RA+ positively selected. This TCR came from a man aged 18 to 35 in good health. Some clones in this sample may be carry-over from other donors' samples. Here the CDR3 DNA reads TGTGCCAGCAGCTTAGAACTAGCGGGAGGTCTGGCTGAGCAGTTCTTC. Translated, it gives CASSLELAGGLAEQFF.